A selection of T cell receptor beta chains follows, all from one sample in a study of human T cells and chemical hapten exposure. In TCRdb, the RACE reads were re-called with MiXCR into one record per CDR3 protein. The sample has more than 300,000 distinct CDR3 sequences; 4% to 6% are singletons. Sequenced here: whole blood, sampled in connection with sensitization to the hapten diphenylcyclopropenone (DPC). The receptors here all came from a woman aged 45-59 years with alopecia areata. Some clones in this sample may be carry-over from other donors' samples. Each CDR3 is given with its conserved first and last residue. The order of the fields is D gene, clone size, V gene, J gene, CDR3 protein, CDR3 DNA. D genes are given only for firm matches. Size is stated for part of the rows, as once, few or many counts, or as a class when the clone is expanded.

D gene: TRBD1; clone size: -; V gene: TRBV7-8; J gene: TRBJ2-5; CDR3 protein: CASSPTRTGWAKGETQYF; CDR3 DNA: TGTGCCAGCAGCCCCACCCGGACAGGGTGGGCGAAGGGAGAGACCCAGTACTTC
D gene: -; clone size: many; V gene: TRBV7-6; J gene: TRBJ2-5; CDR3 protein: CASSLAWGGGIQETQYF; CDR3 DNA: TGTGCCAGCAGCTTAGCGTGGGGAGGGGGAATTCAAGAGACCCAGTACTTC
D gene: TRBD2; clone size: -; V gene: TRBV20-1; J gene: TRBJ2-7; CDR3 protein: CSAIKQRGSYEQYF; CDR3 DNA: TGCAGTGCTATCAAACAGCGGGGATCCTACGAGCAGTACTTC
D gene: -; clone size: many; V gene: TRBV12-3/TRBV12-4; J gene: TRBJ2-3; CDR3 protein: CASSFLSAASTDTQYF; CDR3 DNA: TGTGCCAGCAGTTTTTTAAGCGCAGCTAGCACAGATACGCAGTATTTT
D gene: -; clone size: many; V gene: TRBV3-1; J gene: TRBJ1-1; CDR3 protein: CASSALPGNTEAFF; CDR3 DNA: TGTGCCAGCAGCGCTCTCCCCGGCAACACTGAAGCTTTCTTT
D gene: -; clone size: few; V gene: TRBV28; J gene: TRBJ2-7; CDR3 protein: CASSLAPLGGTYEQYF; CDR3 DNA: TGTGCCAGCAGTCTAGCCCCCCTGGGAGGTACCTACGAGCAGTACTTC
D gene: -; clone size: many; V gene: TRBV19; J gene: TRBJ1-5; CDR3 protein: CASSISDIPNQPQHF; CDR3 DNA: TGTGCCAGTAGTATTTCGGACATACCCAATCAGCCCCAGCATTTT
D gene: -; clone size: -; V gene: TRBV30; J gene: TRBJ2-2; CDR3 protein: CAWTQGTGELFF; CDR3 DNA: TGTGCCTGGACACAGGGCACCGGGGAGCTGTTTTTT
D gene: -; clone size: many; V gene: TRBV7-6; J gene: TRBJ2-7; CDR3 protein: CASSLGFTETYEQYF; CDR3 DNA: TGTGCCAGCAGCCTGGGGTTTACAGAAACCTACGAGCAGTACTTC
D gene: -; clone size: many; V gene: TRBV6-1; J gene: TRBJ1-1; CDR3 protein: CASSAHIEVTEAFF; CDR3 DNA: TGTGCCAGCAGTGCCCACATCGAGGTTACTGAAGCTTTCTTT
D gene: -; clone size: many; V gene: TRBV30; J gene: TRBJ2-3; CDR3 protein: CAWSVLAVDTQYF; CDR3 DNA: TGTGCCTGGAGTGTCCTAGCAGTAGATACGCAGTATTTT
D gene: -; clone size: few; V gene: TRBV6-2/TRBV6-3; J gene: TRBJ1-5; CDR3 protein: CASTLGGGRQPQHF; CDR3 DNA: TGTGCCAGCACCCTAGGTGGAGGCAGACAGCCCCAGCATTTT
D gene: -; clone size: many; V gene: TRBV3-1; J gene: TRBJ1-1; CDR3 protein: CASSQAQGMNTEAFF; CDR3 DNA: TGTGCCAGCAGCCAAGCCCAGGGGATGAACACTGAAGCTTTCTTT
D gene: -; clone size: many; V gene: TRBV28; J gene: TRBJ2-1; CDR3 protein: CASSLLGAYGQPNEQFF; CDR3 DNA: TGTGCCAGCAGTTTATTAGGAGCCTATGGGCAGCCCAATGAGCAGTTCTTC
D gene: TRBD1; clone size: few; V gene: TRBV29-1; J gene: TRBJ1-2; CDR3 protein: CSVEDRTGGYGYTF; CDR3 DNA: TGCAGCGTTGAAGACAGGACAGGCGGCTATGGCTACACCTTC
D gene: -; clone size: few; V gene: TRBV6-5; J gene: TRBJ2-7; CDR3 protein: CASSYSPDYHSYEQYF; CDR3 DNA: TGTGCCAGCAGTTACAGCCCCGACTACCATTCCTACGAGCAGTACTTC
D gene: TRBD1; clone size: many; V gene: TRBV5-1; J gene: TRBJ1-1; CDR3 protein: CASSLPTQGAEAFF; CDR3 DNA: TGCGCCAGCAGCTTGCCCACACAGGGGGCTGAAGCTTTCTTT
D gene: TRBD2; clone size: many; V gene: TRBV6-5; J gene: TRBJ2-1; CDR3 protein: CASSYSGGAFEQFF; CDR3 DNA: TGTGCCAGCAGTTATAGCGGGGGGGCCTTTGAGCAGTTCTTC
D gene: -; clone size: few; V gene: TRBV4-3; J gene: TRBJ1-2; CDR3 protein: CASSQERHFNYGYTF; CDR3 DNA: TGCGCCAGCAGCCAAGAACGACATTTTAACTATGGCTACACCTTC
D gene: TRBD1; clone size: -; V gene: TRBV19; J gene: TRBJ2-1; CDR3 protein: CASSDRGSYNEQFF; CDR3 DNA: TGTGCCAGTAGCGACAGGGGCTCCTACAATGAGCAGTTCTTC
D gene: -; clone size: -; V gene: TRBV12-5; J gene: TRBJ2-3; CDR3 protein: CATHTSSTDTQYF; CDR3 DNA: TGTGCTACCCATACTAGTAGCACAGATACGCAGTATTTT
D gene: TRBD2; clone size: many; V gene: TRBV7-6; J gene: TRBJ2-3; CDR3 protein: CASSQTSGGHTDTQYF; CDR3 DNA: TGTGCCAGCAGTCAGACTAGCGGGGGGCACACAGATACGCAGTATTTT
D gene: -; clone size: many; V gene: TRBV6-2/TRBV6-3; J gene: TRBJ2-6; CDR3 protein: CASSEPRDSGANVLTF; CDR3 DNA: TGTGCCAGCAGTGAGCCTAGAGACTCTGGGGCCAACGTCCTGACTTTC
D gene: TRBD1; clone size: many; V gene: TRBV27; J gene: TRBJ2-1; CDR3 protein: CASRGQLSYNEQFF; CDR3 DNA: TGTGCCAGCAGGGGACAGCTCTCCTACAATGAGCAGTTCTTC
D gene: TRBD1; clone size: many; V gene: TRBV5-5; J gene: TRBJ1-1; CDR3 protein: CASSQRDRGRMNTEAFF; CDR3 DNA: TGTGCCAGCAGTCAAAGGGACAGGGGAAGGATGAACACTGAAGCTTTCTTT
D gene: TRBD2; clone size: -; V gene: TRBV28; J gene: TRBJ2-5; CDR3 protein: CASSSRVAGGETQYF; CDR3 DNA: TGTGCCAGCAGTTCCCGGGTAGCGGGAGGAGAGACCCAGTACTTC
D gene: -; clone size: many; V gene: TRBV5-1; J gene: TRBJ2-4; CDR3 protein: CASSLDGGRAKNIQYF; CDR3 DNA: TGCGCCAGCAGCTTGGATGGGGGGCGAGCCAAAAACATTCAGTACTTC
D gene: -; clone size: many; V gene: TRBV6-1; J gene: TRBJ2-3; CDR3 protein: CASIKDSYSSTDTQYF; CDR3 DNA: TGTGCCAGCATCAAAGACAGCTACTCTAGCACAGATACGCAGTATTTT
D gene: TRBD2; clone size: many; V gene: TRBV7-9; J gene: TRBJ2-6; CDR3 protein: CASSFHGLAGGSGANVLTF; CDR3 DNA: TGTGCCAGCAGCTTCCATGGACTAGCGGGGGGCTCTGGGGCCAACGTCCTGACTTTC
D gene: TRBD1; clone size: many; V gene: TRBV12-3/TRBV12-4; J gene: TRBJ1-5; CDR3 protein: CASSPRQGLPQHF; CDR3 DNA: TGTGCCAGCAGTCCCCGACAGGGCTTGCCCCAGCATTTT
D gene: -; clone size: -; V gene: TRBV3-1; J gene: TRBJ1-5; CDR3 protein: CASSQAAGQPQHF; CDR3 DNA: TGTGCCAGCAGCCAAGCGGCGGGGCAGCCCCAGCATTTT
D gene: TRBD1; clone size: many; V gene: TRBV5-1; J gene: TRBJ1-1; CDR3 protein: CASSLGQGRYTEAFF; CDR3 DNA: TGCGCCAGCAGCTTGGGACAGGGTAGATACACTGAAGCTTTCTTT
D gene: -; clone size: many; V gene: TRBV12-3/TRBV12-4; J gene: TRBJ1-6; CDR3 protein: CASRVEFYNSPLHF; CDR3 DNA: TGTGCCAGCAGAGTGGAGTTCTATAATTCACCCCTCCACTTT
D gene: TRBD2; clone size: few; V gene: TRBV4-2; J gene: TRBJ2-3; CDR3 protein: CASSQDHRSGTGTDTQYF; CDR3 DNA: TGTGCCAGCAGCCAGGACCACCGTAGCGGGACGGGAACAGATACGCAGTATTTT